The T cell receptor (beta chain) described here comes from a study of blood T cell repertoires in COVID-19. This CDR3 comprises 17 residues. The germline V gene encodes CDR1 SGHNT and CDR2 YENEEA. V was clipped by 5 bases and J by 2 bases; unmatched bases: 14. Using immunoSEQ multiplex PCR, the repertoire was profiled, and TCRdb retains in-frame clones only, with some absent. Of about 280,000 clones in the sample, more than 75% were seen once. What was sequenced was peripheral blood. J is TRBJ2-5 and V is TRBV11-3; 7 nucleotides line up with TRBD1. The sequence derives from a woman in her twenties or thirties who had recovered from COVID-19. For the CDR3, the DNA is TGTGCCAGCAGCCAAAACAGGGGCCGAGGAATACAAGAGACCCAGTACTTC. Amino acids: CASSQNRGRGIQETQYF.